The 6 T cell receptor beta chains below were found in one sample sequenced in a study of blood T cell repertoires in COVID-19. Clones were sequenced by immunoSEQ multiplex PCR, and TCRdb holds only the in-frame ones, with some missing. There are 170,000 or so clones in the sample; over 80% occur only once, and 6.5% to 8.5% lies in the top ten. The sequenced sample consisted of peripheral blood. The receptors derive from a woman aged 40 to 50 with COVID-19, enrolled during active disease.

The chain uses TRBV5-1 and TRBJ2-1; D perhaps matches TRBD2 (5 bases). Looked up from germline, CDR1 is SGHRS and CDR2 is YFSETQ. The ends were cut back, 5 bases at V and 8 bases at J, with 20 bases in the middle. The CDR3 is 15 amino acids. The DNA for the CDR3 is TGCGCCAGCAGTGGGGAGCTAGGGTTACTCGATGAGCAGTTCTTC. It yields the protein CASSGELGLLDEQFF.

The genes are TRBV18 and TRBJ1-6; D gene ambiguous. V was clipped by 3 bases and J by 9 bases, with 12 bases between them. This CDR3 contains 14 residues. Germline CDR1 reads KGHSH; CDR2 reads LQKENI. CDR3 sequence: CASSPTTPFSPLHF. The CDR3 DNA is TGTGCCAGCTCACCCACAACCCCATTTTCACCCCTCCACTTT. The full variable domain, its missing parts supplied by reference TRBV18 and TRBJ1-6, is NAGVMQNPRHLVRRRGQEARLRCSPMKGHSHVYWYRQLPEEGLKFMVYLQKENIIDESGMPKERFSAEFPKEGPSILRIQQVVRGDSAAYFCASSPTTPFSPLHFGNGTRLTVT.

This rearrangement joins TRBV20-1 to TRBJ1-2; D is uncertain. Germline CDR1 reads DFQATT; CDR2 reads SNEGSKA (reference sequence). V dropped 2 bases and J dropped 8 bases, with 9 bases sitting between them. There are 11 residues in the CDR3. The CDR3 DNA reads as TGCAGTGCTAGATACCCGGGAGGCTACACCTTC. Translation: CSARYPGGYTF.

The chain couples TRBV6-4 to TRBJ2-5; 7 bases are shared with TRBD1. Trimming at V came to 1 base and at J to 2 bases, leaving 1 base not matched to a gene. The CDR3 runs 14 residues. From germline, CDR1 is MRHNA and CDR2 SNTAGT. This CDR3 is CASSDWDRQETQYF. As DNA, the CDR3 is TGTGCCAGCAGTGACTGGGACAGACAAGAGACCCAGTACTTC.

This chain joins TRBV19 and TRBJ1-3, with 7 bases fitting TRBD1. The junction had 6 bases not matched to a gene; V was cut back by 8 bases and J by 2 bases. Looked up from germline, CDR1 is LNHDA and CDR2 is SQIVND (reference sequence). The CDR3 has 14 residues. The CDR3 DNA sequence: TGTGCCAGTCATGGGGGACAGCCTGGAAACACCATATATTTT. Translating it yields CASHGGQPGNTIYF.

The chain carries TRBV28 and TRBJ1-1; D not certain. Germline V lookup: CDR1 MDHEN, CDR2 SYDVKM. V was trimmed by 1 base and J by 12 bases, leaving 6 bases between them. The CDR3 has 10 residues. In DNA form, the CDR3 reads TGTGCCAGCAGTTTATCGCGGTCTTTCTTT. Residues: CASSLSRSFF.